Listed below are T cell receptor beta chains from one sample, sequenced in a study of T cell repertoires in cytomegalovirus infection. Via MiXCR, TCRdb re-called the reads, giving one row per CDR3 protein. The table lists hundreds of thousands of distinct CDR3 sequences, 40% to 50% of them singletons. No antigen has been assigned to these receptors. The source material was cultured PBMCs, sampled from culture after CMV antigen stimulation. The source of these receptors is a human donor in good health (CMV status not recorded). Some clones in this sample may be carry-over from other donors' samples. Each CDR3 is given with its conserved first and last residue. A D gene is named only where the DNA matches it firmly. Only part of the rows carry a size: once, few, many, or a class if the clone is expanded.

clone size,V gene,J gene,D gene,CDR3 protein,CDR3 DNA
NA,TRBV6-8,TRBJ1-1,NA,CASSYSGEATEAFF,TGTGCCAGCAGTTACTCGGGGGAGGCCACTGAAGCTTTCTTT
NA,TRBV18,TRBJ1-1,NA,CASSPTSGQDTEAFF,TGTGCCAGCTCACCGACATCAGGGCAGGACACTGAAGCTTTCTTT
few,TRBV7-2,TRBJ1-1,NA,CASSLQYYTEAFF,TGTGCCAGCAGCTTGCAGTACTACACTGAAGCTTTCTTT
few,TRBV12-3/TRBV12-4,TRBJ2-2,NA,CASSLASVSGELFF,TGTGCCAGCAGTTTAGCGTCCGTATCCGGGGAGCTGTTTTTT
NA,TRBV7-2,TRBJ2-7,NA,CASSLSVGVGGEQYF,TGTGCCAGCAGCTTATCCGTGGGGGTAGGAGGGGAGCAGTACTTC
NA,TRBV29-1,TRBJ2-3,TRBD2,CSAVMNSGVSPSTDTQYF,TGCAGCGCAGTGATGAATAGCGGGGTCTCCCCTAGCACAGATACGCAGTATTTT
NA,TRBV2,TRBJ2-3,NA,CASSPTGPGVDTQYF,TGTGCCAGCAGTCCGACAGGCCCAGGGGTGGATACGCAGTATTTT
NA,TRBV28,TRBJ2-3,NA,CASSFWSESTDTQYF,TGTGCCAGCAGTTTTTGGTCGGAGAGCACAGATACGCAGTATTTT
few,TRBV15,TRBJ1-4,NA,CATSIGRRDNEKLFF,TGTGCCACCAGCATTGGACGGCGAGATAATGAAAAACTGTTTTTT
NA,TRBV12-3/TRBV12-4,TRBJ1-2,TRBD1,CASRFRGQGARGYTF,TGTGCCAGCAGATTCCGGGGACAGGGGGCGCGCGGCTACACCTTC
NA,TRBV5-1,TRBJ1-4,TRBD1,CASSSGQGLINEKLFF,TGCGCCAGCAGCTCGGGACAGGGACTTATTAATGAAAAACTGTTTTTT
NA,TRBV3-1,TRBJ1-6,NA,CASSQDWANSPLHF,TGTGCCAGCAGCCAAGATTGGGCCAATTCACCCCTCCACTTT
few,TRBV6-1,TRBJ1-5,NA,CASSDRLGSGQPQHF,TGTGCCAGCAGTGATCGTTTGGGTAGCGGCCAGCCCCAGCATTTT
NA,TRBV5-4,TRBJ1-2,TRBD1,CASSLKDRGNYGYTF,TGTGCCAGCAGCTTGAAAGACAGGGGTAACTATGGCTACACCTTC
many,TRBV7-2,TRBJ2-7,TRBD1,CASTLGRGPYEQYF,TGTGCCAGCACCCTCGGAAGGGGGCCCTACGAGCAGTACTTC
few,TRBV7-2,TRBJ2-5,NA,CASSLGGGARETQYF,TGTGCCAGCAGCTTAGGGGGGGGGGCCCGGGAGACCCAGTACTTC
NA,TRBV6-5,TRBJ1-5,NA,CASRKQNQPQHF,TGTGCCAGCAGGAAACAGAATCAGCCCCAGCATTTT
NA,TRBV18,TRBJ2-1,NA,CASSPPVGAGTYNEQFF,TGTGCCAGCTCACCCCCGGTCGGGGCAGGTACCTACAATGAGCAGTTCTTC
NA,TRBV6-6,TRBJ2-1,TRBD2,CASRFGLAGGKGEQFF,TGTGCCAGCAGGTTCGGACTAGCGGGGGGGAAGGGTGAGCAGTTCTTC
many,TRBV7-6,TRBJ2-7,NA,CASSSLNGVRSYEQYF,TGTGCCAGCAGCTCGCTTAACGGGGTGCGCTCCTACGAGCAGTACTTC
few,TRBV6-1,TRBJ1-1,NA,CASRRLNTEAFF,TGTGCCAGCCGGAGACTGAACACTGAAGCTTTCTTT
NA,TRBV7-6,TRBJ2-5,TRBD1,CASSLFSAGGETQYF,TGTGCCAGCAGCTTATTCTCCGCAGGGGGAGAGACCCAGTACTTC
few,TRBV15,TRBJ1-6,NA,CATSPRTVGSPLHF,TGTGCCACCAGCCCGCGGACAGTAGGATCACCCCTCCACTTT
few,TRBV7-2,TRBJ2-7,TRBD1,CASSSDRGSAEQYF,TGTGCCAGCAGCTCGGACAGGGGCTCTGCCGAGCAGTACTTC
NA,TRBV20-1,TRBJ2-5,NA,CSASGTGAGTQYF,TGCAGTGCTTCGGGAACCGGTGCGGGGACCCAGTACTTC
NA,TRBV4-1,TRBJ2-3,TRBD2,CASSPSTSGWVTDTQYF,TGCGCCAGCAGCCCTTCGACTAGCGGGTGGGTCACAGATACGCAGTATTTT
many,TRBV7-2,TRBJ2-5,NA,CASSLFIAGQQETQYF,TGTGCCAGCAGCTTATTTATAGCGGGACAGCAAGAGACCCAGTACTTC
NA,TRBV28,TRBJ1-1,NA,CASPRGRTILQRTEAFF,TGTGCCAGCCCTCGGGGAAGGACTATCCTCCAGAGGACTGAAGCTTTCTTT
NA,TRBV12-3/TRBV12-4,TRBJ1-1,NA,CASTSLDLTEAFF,TGTGCCAGCACTTCATTGGACCTCACTGAAGCTTTCTTT
few,TRBV28,TRBJ1-5,NA,CASRAGADQPQHF,TGTGCCAGCCGAGCCGGGGCCGATCAGCCCCAGCATTTT
NA,TRBV12-3/TRBV12-4,TRBJ1-1,NA,CASSLNTAVEAFF,TGTGCCAGCAGTTTAAATACGGCAGTCGAAGCTTTCTTT
NA,TRBV4-1,TRBJ1-6,NA,CASSQVSSTHSPLHF,TGCGCCAGCAGCCAAGTTTCCAGTACCCATTCACCCCTCCACTTT